This TCR beta chain was sequenced for a study of blood T cell repertoires in COVID-19 (TCRdb year 2020). In the study overall: Samples covering the acute and convalescent phases of COVID-19 were provided by collaborators in the United States, Italy and Spain. The material from the prospective study consisted of cDNA or gDNA derived from T cells, B-cell-depleted T cells, or PBMCs. The dataset comprised deeply sampled blood TCRbeta repertoires from subjects exposed to, actively infected with, or recovered from COVID-19. A freely available public database, intended as a resource for researchers studying the immune response to SARS-CoV-2, is where the repertoires were released. The samples were drawn from the first 160 participants of the ongoing ImmuneRACE study and from some 1,300 subjects provided by 6 global collaborators. A de-identified subject ID, COVID-19 status, age in years and sex were almost always included in the sample metadata. Where available, HLA class I and class II types were obtained from metadata supplied by the sample provider rather than from assay-based typing. Broad study findings and their caveats: Clinical and demographic metadata were provided uncurated, with the amount varying by source and participant.

CDR1 and CDR2, looked up from the germline V gene (reference sequence), are MNHEY and SMNVEV. V ends up 5 bases short and J 0 bases short, with an unmatched junction base count of 7. Its CDR3 holds 16 amino acids, cysteine through phenylalanine. The CDR3 DNA has 48 bases and is translated from base 1. Collaborating institutions collected whole blood in K2EDTA tubes following their own protocols. For TCRbeta analysis, collaborators shipped samples in one of three forms: frozen whole blood, isolated PBMCs, or DNA extracted from either of those sample types. TCRbeta CDR3 regions were amplified from genomic DNA by means of the immunoSEQ Assay, a bias-controlled multiplex PCR. The study's own analysis went as follows. The number of nucleated cells in each sample was estimated by amplification of reference gene primers within the assay. To quantify the absolute abundance of each unique TCRbeta CDR3 rearrangement, sequence reads were collapsed and filtered. Productive Simpson clonality was computed per sample as the square root of Simpson's diversity index over productive rearrangements. The immuneACCESS repertoire file appears here via TCRdb, limited to in-frame rearrangements. These files lack a portion of the clones; in checked studies, under half of the deficit traces to unresolved V genes, and the cause of the others is not known. That table gives V, J and clone size, and the DNA gave D and trimming. The sample table lists around 380,000 clones, roughly 86% of them with a count of one. Of the sample, around 1% falls within the top ten clones.

This clone was observed a few times. The antigen it recognizes is unknown. No per-base quality is available; no much larger clone lies one base away. This TCR came from a human donor with acute or convalescent COVID-19. The donor label of this sample is uncertain. Sequenced input: peripheral blood. This receptor chain uses TRBV27 and TRBJ1-3; TRBD1 aligns with 7 central bases. The DNA sequence is given as TGTGCCAGCAGTGACCAGGGGGGATTCTCTGGAAACACCATATATTTT. It codes for CASSDQGGFSGNTIYF.